The clone carrying this TCR beta chain was picked up many times. The antigen is not known. The data derive from a study of T cell repertoires in cytomegalovirus infection. Study summary: CMV infection and matching HLA type were both indicated by public TCR beta signatures. General study results and limits: CMV-specific TCR beta clonotypes restricted by HLA-C were the ones dominating the ex vivo response.

TCRdb redid the calling of the reads with MiXCR, one entry per CDR3 protein. The sample yields about 310,000 distinct CDR3 sequences, roughly a sixth seen once. Germline trimming cut 4 bases from V and 8 bases from J; bases unmatched to any gene: 10. Germline CDR1 SGHTA, CDR2 FQGNSA. There are 16 residues in the CDR3. Sequencing input: PBMCs. This sequence originates from a human donor in good health (CMV status not recorded). Some clones in this sample may be carry-over from other donors' samples. The chain combines TRBV7-2 with TRBJ1-4; TRBD1 matches 10 bases. The CDR3 reads CASSSTPGQGGEKLFF. In DNA form, the CDR3 reads TGTGCCAGCAGCTCAACACCAGGACAGGGGGGGGAAAAACTGTTTTTT.